Shown below are 23 T cell receptor beta chains from a single sample sequenced in a study of molecular identifiers for immune sequencing clone quantification. TCRdb passed the PCR reads through MiXCR, listing each CDR3 protein once. The table shows 62,000 or so distinct CDR3 sequences, with 15% to 20% occurring only once. Sequencing was performed on naive CD8+ T cells from blood, with Jurkat cell RNA spiked in. Subset indicated: FACS-sorted CD8+CD4-CCR7+CD45RA+ naive T cells. Every receptor here comes from a human donor in good health. Some libraries in this study had Jurkat cell RNA spiked in.

Concerning this clonotype itself: Being one base from a much bigger clone, this may be a read error. The rearrangement joins TRBV5-5 to TRBJ2-7; tentatively, D is TRBD2 (6 bases). This CDR3 is built from 14 residues. The germline V gene has CDR1 SGHKS and CDR2 YYEKEE (reference sequence). In nucleotides, the CDR3 is TGTGCCAGCCAAACGACCGGGGGAAGCTACGGGCAGTACTTC. It codes for CASQTTGGSYGQYF.

J is TRBJ2-7 and V is TRBV27, with a weak D call TRBD1 (5 bases). Trimming shortened V by 5 bases and J by 1 base, and 15 bases separated the two germline ends. This CDR3 region has 15 residues. Germline lookup yields CDR1 MNHEY and CDR2 SMNVEV (reference sequence). CDR3 loop: CASSPAGHASYEQYF. The CDR3 DNA reads TGTGCCAGCAGTCCTGCAGGACACGCGTCCTACGAGCAGTACTTC.

The table lists this clonotype with a few counts. Given a much more abundant clone one base away, this may be a read error. V gene TRBV4-1 combines with J gene TRBJ2-1; 11 bases agree with TRBD2. The CDR3 totals 17 residues. Trimming took 5 bases from V and 3 from J; bases not matched to a gene: 9. CDR1 is MGHRA and CDR2 is YSYEKL in the germline V gene. For the CDR3, the DNA is TGCGCCAGCAGCACGCTGGGACTAGCGGACGACTACAATGAGCAGTTCTTC. This gives the protein CASSTLGLADDYNEQFF.

As to this clonotype: A much bigger clone sits one base away, suggesting this may be a read error. The chain couples TRBV14 to TRBJ2-7; D is possibly TRBD2 (6 bases). This CDR3 has 13 residues. CDR1 is SGHDN and CDR2 is FVKESK in the germline V gene. The CDR3 is CASGPSLWGDLDF. CDR3 sequence (DNA): TGTGCCAGCGGCCCCAGCCTTTGGGGGGACCTGGACTTC.

With respect to this clonotype: A much larger clone differs by one base, so this may be a read error. The rearrangement joins TRBV20-1 to TRBJ2-7; D might be TRBD2 (6 bases). The germline CDR1 and CDR2 sequences are DFQATT and SNEGSKA (reference sequence). The CDR3 contains 15 residues. The CDR3: CSGHNGGDGSYERYF. CDR3 coding DNA: TGCAGCGGACACAATGGAGGTGACGGGAGTTACGAGCGGTACTTC.

This clonotype was detected many times. The genes are TRBV5-1 and TRBJ2-5; 11 bases are a match to TRBD2. This CDR3 region has 15 residues. V lost 6 bases and J lost 2; bases outside the gene matches: 6. CDR1 and CDR2 (germline): SGHRS, YFSETQ. This CDR3 is CASNHRLAGQETQYF. In DNA, the CDR3 is TGCGCCAGCAACCACCGACTAGCGGGGCAAGAGACCCAGTACTTC.

This clonotype came up many times. The CDR3 sequence: CATGVLAGISTDTQYF. The CDR3 coding sequence is TGTGCCACCGGGGTTTTAGCGGGAATCAGCACAGATACGCAGTATTTT. This chain joins TRBV15 and TRBJ2-3; the match to TRBD2 covers 8 bases. V shed 8 bases, J shed 0 bases, and the junction held 10 bases outside the gene matches. The germline V gene has CDR1 LNHNV and CDR2 YYDKDF (reference sequence). This CDR3 is built from 16 residues.

This clonotype was observed a few times. V gene TRBV11-3 combines with J gene TRBJ2-1; D possibly corresponds to TRBD1 (7 bases). CDR3 length: 15 residues. CDR1 SGHNT and CDR2 YENEEA come from the germline V gene. Trimming shortened V by 5 bases and J by 0 bases, and 11 bases separated the two germline ends. The CDR3 loop reads CASSRQGLSYNEQFF. As DNA, the CDR3 is TGTGCCAGCAGCAGACAGGGACTCTCCTACAATGAGCAGTTCTTC.

A remark on this clonotype: A read error is possible here, since a much larger clone lies one base away. The rearrangement joins TRBV28 to TRBJ1-5; D remains unclear. CDR1 is MDHEN, CDR2 SYDVKM, per germline. The CDR3 consists of 14 residues. CDR3 sequence (DNA): TGTGCCAGCAGTCTAAGGGTTTCCAATCAGCCCCGGCATTTT. It yields the protein CASSLRVSNQPRHF.

Concerning this clonotype itself: A much larger clonotype is one base distant, so this may be a read error. The CDR3 sequence is CASGLGTESSYEQYF. The CDR3 nucleotides are TGTGCCAGCGGCTTAGGGACAGAGAGCTCCTACGAGCAGTACTTC. The chain carries TRBV13 and TRBJ2-7; 7 bases are shared with TRBD1. Germline V lookup: CDR1 PRHDT, CDR2 FYEKMQ (reference sequence). The CDR3 sequence is 15 residues long.

This clonotype was counted ten times or more. The gene calls are TRBV11-3 and TRBJ2-2; D tentatively reads TRBD1 or TRBD2 (5 bases each). Germline assignment: CDR1 SGHNT and CDR2 YENEEA. This CDR3 comprises 16 residues. V shed 2 bases and J shed 7 bases, with 17 bases lying between them. The CDR3 nucleotides read TGTGCCAGCAGCTTACCGGGATTGAGGGGCGGCGGGGAGCTGTTTTTT. Translating it yields CASSLPGLRGGGELFF.

This clonotype was recorded at least ten times. The V and J genes are TRBV29-1 and TRBJ1-2, with D possibly being TRBD1 (6 bases). Germline V gives CDR1 SQVTM, CDR2 ANQGSEA. The V end lost 7 bases, the J end lost 3 bases, and 12 bases lay between the germline ends. The CDR3 consists of 12 residues. The CDR3 loop is CSGRDIDYGYTF. CDR3 nucleotides: TGCAGCGGACGGGACATTGACTATGGCTACACCTTC.

This clonotype was detected many times. The chain recombines TRBV28 with TRBJ1-6; D gene uncertain. This CDR3 region has 13 residues. The V end was cut by 8 bases, the J end by 9 bases, with 14 bases between. CDR1 is MDHEN, CDR2 SYDVKM, per germline. The CDR3 is CASFPGWASPLHF. The DNA for the CDR3 is TGTGCCAGCTTCCCCGGGTGGGCTTCACCCCTCCACTTT.

There are many counts of this clonotype. The chain joins TRBV27 to TRBJ1-4; 9 bases agree with TRBD1. The length of the CDR3 is 16 residues. The V gene's germline CDR1 is MNHEY and CDR2 SMNVEV (reference sequence). The junction had 7 bases not matched to a gene; V was cut back by 6 bases and J by 2 bases. CDR3 in amino acids: CASRQGAISTNEKLFF. The CDR3 bases are TGTGCCAGCAGACAGGGGGCGATTTCGACTAATGAAAAACTGTTTTTT.

Details on this clonotype: A much larger clone differs from this one at a single base, so this may be a read error. This sequence joins TRBV19 and TRBJ2-3, with TRBD2 as a possible D gene (5 bases). V was clipped by 1 base and J by 2 bases, with 13 bases between them. The CDR3 contains 16 residues. Germline V lookup: CDR1 LNHDA, CDR2 SQIVND (reference sequence). The CDR3 here is CASSIGGGLYTDTQYF. DNA for the CDR3: TGTGCCAGTAGTATAGGTGGCGGGCTATACACAGATACGCAGTATTTT. The full variable domain, completed using reference TRBV19 and TRBJ2-3, is DGGITQSPKYLFRKEGQNVTLSCEQNLNHDAMYWYRQDPGQGLRLIYYSQIVNDFQKGDIAEGYSVSREKKESFPLTVTSAQKNPTAFYLCASSIGGGLYTDTQYFGPGTRLTVL.

In the case of this clonotype: This may arise from a read error, as a much more abundant clone is one base away. This chain links TRBV7-8 with TRBJ1-1; D is ambiguous. This CDR3 comprises 14 residues. Germline V CDR1 and CDR2: SGHVS, FQNEAQ. For the CDR3, the DNA is TGTGCCAGCAGCTTATGGTCAACGAACGCTGAAGCTTTCTTT. As protein: CASSLWSTNAEAFF.

This clonotype was observed at least ten times. This chain uses TRBV29-1 with TRBJ2-3; either TRBD1 or TRBD2 may fit D (5 bases each). Trimming took 7 bases from V and 4 from J, leaving 24 bases between them. CDR1 and CDR2 (germline): SQVTM, ANQGSEA. The CDR3 totals 16 residues. The CDR3 reads CSAEGFEDLRADTQYF. DNA of the CDR3: TGCAGCGCCGAGGGGTTCGAGGACTTGAGAGCAGATACGCAGTATTTT.

This clonotype was counted at least ten times. The chain couples TRBV3-1 to TRBJ2-1; 12 bases are a match to TRBD2. Germline V gene sequence: CDR1 LGHDT, CDR2 YNNKEL (reference sequence). V lost 4 bases to trimming and J lost 9 bases; unmatched junction nucleotides: 10. The CDR3 extends over 16 amino acids. The CDR3 loop reads CASSLLLAGGGGEQFF. The CDR3 DNA reads as TGTGCCAGCAGCCTTTTACTAGCGGGAGGAGGGGGTGAGCAGTTCTTC.

V is TRBV27 and J is TRBJ2-5; TRBD2 might be the D (6 bases). Per the germline V gene, CDR1 is MNHEY and CDR2 is SMNVEV (reference sequence). Between the trimmed V and J ends, which lost 8 bases and 5 bases, there was a span of 21 bases. The CDR3 has 15 residues. CDR3 in DNA: TGTGCCAGCTACCCTATTGGGGGGAACGGGGAGACCCAGTACTTC. Its translation: CASYPIGGNGETQYF.

This chain uses TRBV28 with TRBJ1-5, with a weak D call TRBD1 (6 bases). CDR3 length equals 15 residues. CDR1 MDHEN and CDR2 SYDVKM come from the germline V gene. Trimming removed 6 bases at V and 3 bases at J, with 15 bases between. The CDR3 bases are TGTGCCAGCAGACCCCGTGGGGGGGCCAATCAGCCCCAGCATTTT. Its translation is CASRPRGGANQPQHF. Using reference TRBV28 and TRBJ1-5 for the parts outside the CDR3, the full variable domain is DVKVTQSSRYLVKRTGEKVFLECVQDMDHENMFWYRQDPGLGLRLIYFSYDVKMKEKGDIPEGYSVSREKKERFSLILESASTNQTSMYLCASRPRGGANQPQHFGDGTRLSIL.

This clonotype was seen many times. The chain has TRBV7-6 and TRBJ1-3; tentative D call: TRBD1 (6 bases). The germline V gene has CDR1 SGHVS and CDR2 FNYEAQ. The CDR3 is 17 amino acids. The ends were cut back, 2 bases at V and 4 bases at J, with 18 bases in the middle. CDR3 amino acids: CASSLYSPGARGNTIYF. The DNA for the CDR3 is TGTGCCAGCAGCTTATATTCCCCAGGGGCAAGAGGAAACACCATATATTTT.

The rearrangement links TRBV13 to TRBJ1-2; 10 bases are a match to TRBD1. This CDR3 is built from 16 residues. Germline values: CDR1 PRHDT, CDR2 FYEKMQ (reference sequence). With V trimmed by 3 bases and J by 8 bases, 12 bases remained unmatched. In DNA form, the CDR3 reads TGTGCCAGCAGCTTCCTCATGGTAGGGACAGGGGACGGCTACACCTTC. Residues: CASSFLMVGTGDGYTF.

This clonotype was picked up many times. The gene calls are TRBV20-1 and TRBJ2-2; D is unclear. The CDR3 has 18 amino acids. The V gene lost 2 bases and the J gene lost 6 bases, with 25 bases spanning the gap. The germline V gene encodes CDR1 DFQATT and CDR2 SNEGSKA (reference sequence). CDR3 region: CSARISSGPEGWAGELFF. In nucleotides, the CDR3 is TGCAGTGCTAGAATCAGCTCCGGACCCGAAGGATGGGCCGGGGAGCTGTTTTTT.